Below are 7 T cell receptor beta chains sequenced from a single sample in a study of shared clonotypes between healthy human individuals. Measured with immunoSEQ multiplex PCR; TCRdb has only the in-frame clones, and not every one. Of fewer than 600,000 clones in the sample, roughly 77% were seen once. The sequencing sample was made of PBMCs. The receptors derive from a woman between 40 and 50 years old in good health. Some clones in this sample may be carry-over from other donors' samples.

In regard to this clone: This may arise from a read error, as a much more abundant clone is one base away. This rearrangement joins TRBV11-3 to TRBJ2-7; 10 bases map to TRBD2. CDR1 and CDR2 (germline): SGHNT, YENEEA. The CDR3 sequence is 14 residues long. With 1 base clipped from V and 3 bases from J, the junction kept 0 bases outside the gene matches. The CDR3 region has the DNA TGTGCCAGCAGCTTAGGGACTAGCGGCTACGAGCAGTACTTC. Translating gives CASSLGTSGYEQYF.

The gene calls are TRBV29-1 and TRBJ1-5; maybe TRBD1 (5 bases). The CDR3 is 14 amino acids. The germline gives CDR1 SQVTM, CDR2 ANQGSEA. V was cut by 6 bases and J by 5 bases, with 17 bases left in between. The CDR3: CSVKGTDFDQPQHF. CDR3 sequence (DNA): TGCAGCGTCAAGGGGACGGACTTCGATCAGCCCCAGCATTTT.

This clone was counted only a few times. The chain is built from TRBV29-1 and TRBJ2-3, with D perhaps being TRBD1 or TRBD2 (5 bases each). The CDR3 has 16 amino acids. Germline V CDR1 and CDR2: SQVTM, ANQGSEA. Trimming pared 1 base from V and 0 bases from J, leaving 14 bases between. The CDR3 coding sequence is TGCAGCGTTGAAGGGGTGAGGGGCGTTAGCACAGATACGCAGTATTTT. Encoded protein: CSVEGVRGVSTDTQYF.

The CDR3 coding sequence is TGTGCCATAGGGACCGCCAACACCGGGGAGCTGTTTTTT. Translating it yields CAIGTANTGELFF. This rearrangement joins TRBV2 to TRBJ2-2; the D call may be TRBD1 or TRBD2 (5 bases each). This CDR3 has 13 amino acids. V was pared by 10 bases and J by 2 bases, with 11 bases between. Germline-derived CDR1 and CDR2 are SNHLY and FYNNEI.

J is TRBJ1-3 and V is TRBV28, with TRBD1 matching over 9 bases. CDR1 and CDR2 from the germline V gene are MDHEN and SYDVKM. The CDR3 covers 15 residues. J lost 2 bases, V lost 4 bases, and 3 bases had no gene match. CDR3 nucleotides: TGTGCCAGCAGTTCCCGACAGGGGGCTGGAAACACCATATATTTT. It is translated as CASSSRQGAGNTIYF. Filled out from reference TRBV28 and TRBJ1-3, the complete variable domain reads DVKVTQSSRYLVKRTGEKVFLECVQDMDHENMFWYRQDPGLGLRLIYFSYDVKMKEKGDIPEGYSVSREKKERFSLILESASTNQTSMYLCASSSRQGAGNTIYFGEGSWLTVV.

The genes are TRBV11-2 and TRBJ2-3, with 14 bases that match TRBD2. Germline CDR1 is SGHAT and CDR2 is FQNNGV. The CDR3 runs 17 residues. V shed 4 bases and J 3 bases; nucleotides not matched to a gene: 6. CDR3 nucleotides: TGTGCCAGCAGCTCGGGACTAGCGGGAGTAAGAACAGATACGCAGTATTTT. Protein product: CASSSGLAGVRTDTQYF.

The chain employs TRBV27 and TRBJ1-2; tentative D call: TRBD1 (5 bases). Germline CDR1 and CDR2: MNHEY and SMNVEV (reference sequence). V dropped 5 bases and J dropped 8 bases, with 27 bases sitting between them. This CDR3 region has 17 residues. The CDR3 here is CASSQIQSLSGRDGYTF. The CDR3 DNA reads TGTGCCAGCAGTCAAATCCAGAGCCTAAGCGGCAGGGACGGCTACACCTTC.